This T cell receptor beta chain was sequenced during a study of identical twins. Study results and limitations: Model-predicted out-of-frame TCR alpha sharing fell below observed values in monozygotic twins. With abundant cord blood beta clonotypes, insertions were fewer; memory repertoires showed no such pattern. Researchers reported excess low generation probability among twin-shared out-of-frame alpha sequences.

This CDR3 spans 17 amino acids. Germline-derived CDR1 and CDR2 are LGHNA and YSLEER. TCRdb independently ran MiXCR on the 5' RACE reads; one entry per CDR3 protein. The data hold about 450,000 distinct CDR3 sequences, with around 20% observed a single time. The donors were all healthy and Caucasian. Remarks on this clonotype: What it binds is not known. A read error may account for a junction end that differs from germline.

Material for sequencing was naive T cells sorted from blood. The J gene is TRBJ2-1, the V gene TRBV4-3, with D maybe TRBD1 (5 bases). The receptor was derived from a man aged 50 to 60 in good health. The CDR3, as DNA: TGCGCCAGCAGCCAAGATATGGGGCCCAGCTCCTTCAATGAGCAGTTCTTC. Its protein is CASSQDMGPSSFNEQFF.